The next 23 T cell receptor beta chains were all read from a single sample in a study of OX40 agonist ivuxolimab in advanced cancers. The method was immunoSEQ multiplex PCR; TCRdb's version includes in-frame clones alone and lacks a portion of them. Here the sample spans about 130,000 clones, just over 90% being singletons. The specimen was CD4+ or CD8+ T cells sorted from blood, collected in a trial of the OX40 agonist ivuxolimab. These receptors were collected from an adult with an advanced solid tumor such as melanoma, head and neck, liver or kidney cancer.

The chain recombines TRBV27 with TRBJ2-4; D might be TRBD1 (6 bases). With 5 bases removed from V and 9 bases from J, the gap between germline ends came to 11 bases. The CDR3 is 12 residues long. Germline V gene lookup returns CDR1 MNHEY and CDR2 SMNVEV (reference sequence). The CDR3 DNA sequence: TGTGCCAGCAGTGCGCAGGGGACCATTCAGTACTTC. It encodes CASSAQGTIQYF.

For the CDR3, the DNA is TGTGCCAGCAGAGGGGACAGTCAAAGCTATGGCTACACCTTC. Protein: CASRGDSQSYGYTF. V usage is TRBV2 and J usage is TRBJ1-2, with 7 bases identical to TRBD1. The CDR3 consists of 14 residues. Trimming removed 6 bases from V and 4 bases from J; junction bases left unmatched: 8. Germline V gene sequence: CDR1 SNHLY, CDR2 FYNNEI.

The gene calls are TRBV7-8 and TRBJ1-3; no reliable D call. The CDR3 covers 14 residues. Trimming removed 0 bases at V and 2 bases at J, with 5 bases between. CDR1 SGHVS and CDR2 FQNEAQ come from the germline V gene. The CDR3 sequence: CASSLAGTGNTIYF. In nucleotides, the CDR3 is TGTGCCAGCAGCTTAGCGGGGACTGGAAACACCATATATTTT.

This clone was counted once. CDR3 nucleotides: TGTGCCAGCAGTGAAGGGGGTACAGGGGATTTTAGCACTGAAGCTTTCTTT. Translated, it gives CASSEGGTGDFSTEAFF. The chain uses TRBV25-1 and TRBJ1-1, with 7 positions matching TRBD1. In germline, CDR1 is MGHDK, CDR2 SYGVNS. The J segment lost 4 bases and the V segment lost 2 bases, leaving 13 bases of the junction unmatched. The CDR3 consists of 17 residues.

V is TRBV28 and J is TRBJ1-4, with D unclear. The V and J ends lost 3 bases and 5 bases respectively, with 10 bases between them. In germline, CDR1 is MDHEN, CDR2 SYDVKM. This CDR3 is 14 amino acids long. In nucleotides, the CDR3 is TGTGCCAGCAGTTTTTGGCAGGAGAATGAAAAACTGTTTTTT. Its translation: CASSFWQENEKLFF.

As DNA, the CDR3 is TGTGCCAGCAGCCCGGGGAGCAATTCACCCCTCCACTTT. This gives the protein CASSPGSNSPLHF. The chain is built from TRBV14 and TRBJ1-6; D remains unclear. The CDR3 loop spans 13 amino acids. Trimming left V 4 bases short and J 7 bases short, with 8 bases between. Germline V CDR1 and CDR2: SGHDN, FVKESK.

This chain links TRBV5-1 with TRBJ2-5; TRBD2 matches 8 bases. Germline V gives CDR1 SGHRS, CDR2 YFSETQ. The CDR3 runs 14 residues. V lost 3 bases, J lost 2 bases, and 3 bases stayed unmatched. The CDR3 bases are TGCGCCAGCAGCTCGCCGGGGGGGCAAGAGACCCAGTACTTC. Protein: CASSSPGGQETQYF.

The rearrangement uses TRBV5-1 and TRBJ1-2, with 10 bases matching TRBD1. The J segment lost 3 bases and the V segment lost 4 bases, leaving 9 bases of the junction unmatched. Germline CDR1 and CDR2: SGHRS and YFSETQ. This CDR3 has 16 residues. CDR3 loop: CASSRSTGGADYGYTF. The CDR3 DNA follows: TGCGCCAGCAGCCGATCGACAGGGGGCGCCGACTATGGCTACACCTTC. Full variable domain (rest looked up from reference TRBV5-1 and TRBJ1-2): KAGVTQTPRYLIKTRGQQVTLSCSPISGHRSVSWYQQTPGQGLQFLFEYFSETQRNKGNFPGRFSGRQFSNSRSEMNVSTLELGDSALYLCASSRSTGGADYGYTFGSGTRLTVV.

The V call is TRBV5-4, the J call TRBJ1-3; D is perhaps TRBD1 (5 bases). CDR3 length: 17 residues. Germline V lookup: CDR1 SGHNT, CDR2 YYREEE (reference sequence). Trimming shortened V by 2 bases and J by 0 bases, and 15 bases separated the two germline ends. As DNA, the CDR3 is TGTGCCAGCAGCTTAGAGACAGCTAGCTACTCTGGAAACACCATATATTTT. It translates to CASSLETASYSGNTIYF.

This rearrangement joins TRBV7-2 to TRBJ2-5; D unresolved. Germline V gives CDR1 SGHTA, CDR2 FQGNSA. V was clipped by 4 bases and J by 5 bases, with 23 bases between them. This CDR3 is built from 17 residues. Written as DNA, the CDR3 is TGTGCCAGCAGCTCAAACCCGTCTGCGGCGGTGGGGGAGACCCAGTACTTC. It yields the protein CASSSNPSAAVGETQYF.

CDR3 sequence: CAWSQGLAKNIQYF. CDR3 nucleotides: TGTGCCTGGAGTCAGGGACTAGCTAAAAACATTCAGTACTTC. This chain links TRBV30 with TRBJ2-4; 9 nucleotides line up with TRBD2. V dropped 2 bases and J dropped 4; count of bases not matched to a gene: 3. Germline V gene data show CDR1 as GTSNPN and CDR2 as SVGIG (reference sequence). The CDR3 consists of 14 residues.

The chain uses TRBV30 and TRBJ1-2; D remains ambiguous. CDR3 size: 13 residues. Germline loops: CDR1 GTSNPN, CDR2 SVGIG (reference sequence). V gave up 2 bases and J gave up 2 bases, with 9 bases separating them. The CDR3 sequence is CAWSWTENYGYTF. CDR3 bases: TGTGCCTGGAGTTGGACGGAAAACTATGGCTACACCTTC.

In its sample, this clone was seen once. The rearrangement joins TRBV5-6 to TRBJ2-5; a weak D match, TRBD2 (6 bases). Germline loops: CDR1 SGHDT, CDR2 YYEEEE. V lost 4 bases and J 0 bases, leaving 13 bases between the germline ends. The CDR3 extends over 15 amino acids. The CDR3 is CASSPPGEYQETQYF. The CDR3 nucleotides read TGTGCCAGCAGCCCGCCGGGGGAGTACCAAGAGACCCAGTACTTC.

The chain recombines TRBV19 with TRBJ2-7; unclear D gene. Germline CDR1 reads LNHDA; CDR2 reads SQIVND (reference sequence). The CDR3 sequence is 14 residues long. V was clipped by 4 bases and J by 0 bases, with 10 bases between them. This chain's CDR3 is CASSTSTASYEQYF. CDR3 nucleotide sequence: TGTGCCAGTAGTACGTCAACAGCCTCCTACGAGCAGTACTTC.

The genes are TRBV6-6 and TRBJ2-7; D not resolved. Germline V CDR1 and CDR2: MNHNY, SVGAGI (reference sequence). The CDR3 totals 12 residues. V lost 0 bases to trimming and J lost 2 bases, with 2 bases between them. CDR3 DNA: TGTGCCAGCAGTTACTCCACCTACGAGCAGTACTTC. It translates to CASSYSTYEQYF.

The V call is TRBV5-1, the J call TRBJ2-5, with 8 bases aligning to TRBD1. This CDR3 is 16 amino acids long. Per the germline V gene, CDR1 is SGHRS and CDR2 is YFSETQ. V gave up 1 base and J gave up 2 bases; unmatched junction bases: 7. The chain's CDR3 is CASSLTPGTGQETQYF. In nucleotides, the CDR3 is TGCGCCAGCAGCTTGACCCCCGGGACAGGTCAAGAGACCCAGTACTTC. Variable domain in full (rest from reference TRBV5-1 and TRBJ2-5): KAGVTQTPRYLIKTRGQQVTLSCSPISGHRSVSWYQQTPGQGLQFLFEYFSETQRNKGNFPGRFSGRQFSNSRSEMNVSTLELGDSALYLCASSLTPGTGQETQYFGPGTRLLVL.

The chain links TRBV18 to TRBJ2-7, with D perhaps being TRBD1 or TRBD2 (5 bases each). V was shortened by 5 bases and J by 1 base, with 15 bases between the two germline ends. CDR3 length: 15 amino acids. Germline V lookup: CDR1 KGHSH, CDR2 LQKENI. DNA of the CDR3: TGTGCCAGCTCAGCCCGGGGCACCGCTTCCTACGAGCAGTACTTC. Its protein product is CASSARGTASYEQYF.

J is TRBJ1-2 and V is TRBV9; D remains unclear. Germline CDR1 and CDR2: SGDLS and YYNGEE. The CDR3 is made up of 15 amino acids. Trimming removed 3 bases from V and 6 bases from J, with 18 bases in between. The CDR3 DNA reads TGTGCCAGCAGCGCAAGGTTCCTTTCCCCCAATGGCTACACCTTC. This encodes CASSARFLSPNGYTF. Full variable domain (missing parts from reference TRBV9 and TRBJ1-2): DSGVTQTPKHLITATGQRVTLRCSPRSGDLSVYWYQQSLDQGLQFLIQYYNGEERAKGNILERFSAQQFPDLHSELNLSSLELGDSALYFCASSARFLSPNGYTFGSGTRLTVV.

This clone was recorded only once. CDR3 region: CASSRGLGYETQYF. The CDR3 nucleotides are TGTGCCAGCAGCCGGGGACTAGGCTATGAGACCCAGTACTTC. The chain employs TRBV7-9 and TRBJ2-5, with 8 bases matching TRBD2. This CDR3 is 14 amino acids long. Germline-derived CDR1 and CDR2 are SEHNR and FQNEAQ (reference sequence). The J segment lost 5 bases and the V segment lost 5 bases, leaving 7 bases of the junction unmatched.

The chain recombines TRBV9 with TRBJ1-2, with 10 bases fitting TRBD1. CDR3 length: 15 amino acids. The germline CDR1 and CDR2 sequences are SGDLS and YYNGEE. With V trimmed by 4 bases and J by 8 bases, 11 bases remained unmatched. The CDR3 reads CASSSLGQGLGGYTF. For the CDR3, the DNA is TGTGCCAGCAGCTCCCTGGGACAGGGGTTGGGGGGCTACACCTTC.

The CDR3 region has the DNA TGCAGCGCCGCTACAGGGTCCTATTACGAGCAGTACTTC. It encodes CSAATGSYYEQYF. The V gene is TRBV29-1, the J gene TRBJ2-7; a weak D match, TRBD1 (6 bases). The V and J ends lost 7 bases and 4 bases respectively, with 17 bases between them. Germline CDR1 SQVTM, CDR2 ANQGSEA. The CDR3 contains 13 residues.

The V call is TRBV18, the J call TRBJ2-6; 8 bases match TRBD1. CDR3 length: 18 amino acids. Germline V lookup: CDR1 KGHSH, CDR2 LQKENI. J lost 0 bases, V lost 3 bases, and 7 bases had no gene match. CDR3 amino acids: CASSPWTGTTSGANVLTF. CDR3 sequence (DNA): TGTGCCAGCTCACCGTGGACAGGGACCACCTCTGGGGCCAACGTCCTGACTTTC.

The rearrangement uses TRBV28 and TRBJ2-2; D is unclear. The CDR3 runs to 11 residues. The V gene's germline CDR1 is MDHEN and CDR2 SYDVKM. V gave up 6 bases and J gave up 10 bases, with 9 bases separating them. The CDR3 is CASRRAAELFF. DNA for the CDR3: TGTGCCAGCAGACGGGCGGCGGAGCTGTTTTTT.